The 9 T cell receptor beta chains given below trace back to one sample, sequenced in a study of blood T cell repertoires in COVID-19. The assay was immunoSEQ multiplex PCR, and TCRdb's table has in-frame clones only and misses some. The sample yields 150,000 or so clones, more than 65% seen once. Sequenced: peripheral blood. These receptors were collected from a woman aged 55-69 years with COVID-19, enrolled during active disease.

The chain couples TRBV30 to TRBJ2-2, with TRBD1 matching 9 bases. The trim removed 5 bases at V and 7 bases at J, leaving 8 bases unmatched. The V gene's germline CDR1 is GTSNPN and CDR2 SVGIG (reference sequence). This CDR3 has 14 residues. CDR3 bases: TGTGCCTGGCAAAACAGGGGGCGAGTCGGGGAGCTGTTTTTT. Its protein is CAWQNRGRVGELFF.

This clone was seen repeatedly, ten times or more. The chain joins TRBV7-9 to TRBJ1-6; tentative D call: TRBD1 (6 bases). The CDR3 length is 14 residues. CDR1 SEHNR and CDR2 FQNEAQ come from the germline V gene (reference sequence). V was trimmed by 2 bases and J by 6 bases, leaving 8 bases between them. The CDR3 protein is CASSLTGRNSPLHF. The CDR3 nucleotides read TGTGCCAGCAGCTTAACAGGGCGTAATTCACCCCTCCACTTT.

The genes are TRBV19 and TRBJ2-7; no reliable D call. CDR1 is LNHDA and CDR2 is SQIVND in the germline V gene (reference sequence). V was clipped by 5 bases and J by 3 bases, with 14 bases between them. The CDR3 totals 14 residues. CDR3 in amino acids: CASSPRHGFYEQYF. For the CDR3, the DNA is TGTGCCAGTAGTCCACGACATGGGTTCTACGAGCAGTACTTC.

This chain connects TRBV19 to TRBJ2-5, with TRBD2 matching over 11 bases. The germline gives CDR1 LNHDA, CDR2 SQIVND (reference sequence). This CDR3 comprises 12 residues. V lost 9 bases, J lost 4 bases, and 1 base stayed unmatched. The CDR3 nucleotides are TGTGCCAGCGGGACTAGCGGAGAGACCCAGTACTTC. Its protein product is CASGTSGETQYF.

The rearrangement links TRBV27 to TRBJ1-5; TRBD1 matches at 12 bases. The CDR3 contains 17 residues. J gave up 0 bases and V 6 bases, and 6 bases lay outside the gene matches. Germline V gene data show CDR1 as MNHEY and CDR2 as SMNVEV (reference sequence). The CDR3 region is CASRTGQGAYSNQPQHF. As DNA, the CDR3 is TGTGCCAGCAGGACGGGACAGGGGGCGTATAGCAATCAGCCCCAGCATTTT.

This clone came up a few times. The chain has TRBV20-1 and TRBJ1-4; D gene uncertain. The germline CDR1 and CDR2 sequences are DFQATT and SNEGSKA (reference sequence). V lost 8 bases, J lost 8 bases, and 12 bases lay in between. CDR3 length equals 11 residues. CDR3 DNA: TGCAGTATCCCGGAGACCGAAAAACTGTTTTTT. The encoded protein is CSIPETEKLFF.

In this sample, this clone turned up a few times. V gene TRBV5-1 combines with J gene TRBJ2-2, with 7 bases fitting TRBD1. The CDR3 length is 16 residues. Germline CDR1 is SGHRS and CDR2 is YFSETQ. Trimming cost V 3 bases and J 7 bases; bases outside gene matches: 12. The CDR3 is CASSSTQTGINGELFF. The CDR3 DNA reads TGCGCCAGCAGCTCCACGCAGACAGGGATAAACGGGGAGCTGTTTTTT. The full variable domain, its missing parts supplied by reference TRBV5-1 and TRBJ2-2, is KAGVTQTPRYLIKTRGQQVTLSCSPISGHRSVSWYQQTPGQGLQFLFEYFSETQRNKGNFPGRFSGRQFSNSRSEMNVSTLELGDSALYLCASSSTQTGINGELFFGEGSRLTVL.

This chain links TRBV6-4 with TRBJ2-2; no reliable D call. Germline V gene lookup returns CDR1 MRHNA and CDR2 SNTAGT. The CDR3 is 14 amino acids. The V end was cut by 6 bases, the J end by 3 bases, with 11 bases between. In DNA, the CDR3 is TGTGCCAGCAGCCCTAGTGCGTACACCGGGGAGCTGTTTTTT. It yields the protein CASSPSAYTGELFF.

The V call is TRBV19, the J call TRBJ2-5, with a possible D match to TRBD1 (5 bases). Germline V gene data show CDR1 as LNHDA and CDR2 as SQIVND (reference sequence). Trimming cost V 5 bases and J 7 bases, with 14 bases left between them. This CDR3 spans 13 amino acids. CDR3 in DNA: TGTGCCAGTAGTCAGGGCCTTCTAGGGACCCAGTACTTC. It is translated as CASSQGLLGTQYF.